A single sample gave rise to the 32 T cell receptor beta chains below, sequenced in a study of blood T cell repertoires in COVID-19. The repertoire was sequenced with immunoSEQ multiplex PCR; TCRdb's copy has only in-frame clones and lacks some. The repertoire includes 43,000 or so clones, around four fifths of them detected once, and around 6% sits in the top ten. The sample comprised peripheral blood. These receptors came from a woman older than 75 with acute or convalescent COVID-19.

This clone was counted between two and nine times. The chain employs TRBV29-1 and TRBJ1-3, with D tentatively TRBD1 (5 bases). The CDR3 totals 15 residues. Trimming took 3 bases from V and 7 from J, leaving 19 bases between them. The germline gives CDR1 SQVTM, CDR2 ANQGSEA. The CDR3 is CSVEETARGGNTIYF. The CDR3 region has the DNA TGCAGCGTTGAGGAGACAGCCCGAGGAGGGAACACCATATATTTT.

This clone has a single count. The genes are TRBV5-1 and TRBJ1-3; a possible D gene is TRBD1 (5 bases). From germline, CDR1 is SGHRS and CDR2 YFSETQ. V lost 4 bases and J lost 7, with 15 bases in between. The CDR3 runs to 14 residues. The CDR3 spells CASSLGPGGNTIYF. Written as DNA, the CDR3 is TGCGCCAGCAGCCTGGGACCGGGGGGGAACACCATATATTTT.

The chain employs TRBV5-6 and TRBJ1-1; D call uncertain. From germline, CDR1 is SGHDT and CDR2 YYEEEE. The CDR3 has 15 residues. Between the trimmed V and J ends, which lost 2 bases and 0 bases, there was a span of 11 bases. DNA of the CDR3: TGTGCCAGCAGCTTCTCTTCACAATTGAACACTGAAGCTTTCTTT. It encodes CASSFSSQLNTEAFF.

This CDR3 reads CASSPLGGSSYNSPLHF. CDR3 nucleotides: TGTGCCAGCTCACCATTGGGGGGGAGCTCCTATAATTCACCCCTCCACTTT. This chain uses TRBV18 with TRBJ1-6; D perhaps matches TRBD1 (5 bases). Germline V gene lookup returns CDR1 KGHSH and CDR2 LQKENI. V was cut by 2 bases and J by 0 bases, with 11 bases left in between. This CDR3 has 17 amino acids. Using reference TRBV18 and TRBJ1-6 for the parts outside the CDR3, the full variable domain is NAGVMQNPRHLVRRRGQEARLRCSPMKGHSHVYWYRQLPEEGLKFMVYLQKENIIDESGMPKERFSAEFPKEGPSILRIQQVVRGDSAAYFCASSPLGGSSYNSPLHFGNGTRLTVT.

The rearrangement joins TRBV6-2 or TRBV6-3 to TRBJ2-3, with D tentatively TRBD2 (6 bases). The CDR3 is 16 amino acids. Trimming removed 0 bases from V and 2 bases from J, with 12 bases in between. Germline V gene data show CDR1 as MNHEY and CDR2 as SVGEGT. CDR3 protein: CASSYSEGPHTDTQYF. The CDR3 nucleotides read TGTGCCAGCAGTTACTCGGAGGGACCCCACACAGATACGCAGTATTTT.

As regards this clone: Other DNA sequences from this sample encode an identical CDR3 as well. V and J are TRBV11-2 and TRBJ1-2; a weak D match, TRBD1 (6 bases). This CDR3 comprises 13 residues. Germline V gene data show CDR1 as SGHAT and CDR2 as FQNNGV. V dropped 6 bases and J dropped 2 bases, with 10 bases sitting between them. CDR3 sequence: CASRSTGNYGYTF. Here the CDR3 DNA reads TGTGCCAGCAGGAGCACAGGGAACTATGGCTACACCTTC.

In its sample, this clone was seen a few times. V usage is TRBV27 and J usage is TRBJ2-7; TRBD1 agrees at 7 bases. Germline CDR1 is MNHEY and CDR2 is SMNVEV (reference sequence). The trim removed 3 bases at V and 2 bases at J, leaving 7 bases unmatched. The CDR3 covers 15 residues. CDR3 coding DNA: TGTGCCAGCAGTTTGACAGGGAGAGGGGCCTACGAGCAGTACTTC. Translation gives CASSLTGRGAYEQYF.

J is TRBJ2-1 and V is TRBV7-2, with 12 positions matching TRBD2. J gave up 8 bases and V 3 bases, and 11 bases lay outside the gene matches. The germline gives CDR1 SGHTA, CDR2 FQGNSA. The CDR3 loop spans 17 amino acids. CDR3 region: CASSFRSLAGGRYEQFF. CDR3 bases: TGTGCCAGCAGCTTCCGATCGCTAGCGGGGGGGCGGTATGAGCAGTTCTTC.

CDR3 in DNA: TGTGCCAGCAGCCAACAGGGGGCCCGGTTGAGCGGCTACACCTTC. This gives the protein CASSQQGARLSGYTF. The gene calls are TRBV11-2 and TRBJ1-2; 9 bases are shared with TRBD1. Losses at the gene ends were 5 bases for V and 8 bases for J; bases not matched to a gene: 12. The CDR3 totals 15 residues. CDR1 is SGHAT, CDR2 FQNNGV, per germline.

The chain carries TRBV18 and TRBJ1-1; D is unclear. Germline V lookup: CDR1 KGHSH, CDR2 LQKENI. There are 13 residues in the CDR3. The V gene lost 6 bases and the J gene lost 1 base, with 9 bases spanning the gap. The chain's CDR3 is CASSLTENTEAFF. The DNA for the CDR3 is TGTGCCAGCTCCCTCACAGAGAACACTGAAGCTTTCTTT.

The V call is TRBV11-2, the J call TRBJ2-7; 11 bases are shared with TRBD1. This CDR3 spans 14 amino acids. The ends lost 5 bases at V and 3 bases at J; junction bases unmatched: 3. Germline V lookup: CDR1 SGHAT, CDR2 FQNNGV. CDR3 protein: CASSRGQGGYEQYF. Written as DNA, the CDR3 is TGTGCCAGCAGCCGGGGACAGGGGGGCTACGAGCAGTACTTC.

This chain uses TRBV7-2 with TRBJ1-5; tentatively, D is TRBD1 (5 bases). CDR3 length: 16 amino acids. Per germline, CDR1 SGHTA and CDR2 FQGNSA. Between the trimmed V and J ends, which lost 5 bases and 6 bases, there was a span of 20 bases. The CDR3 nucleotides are TGTGCCAGCAGCCCAAGTCGCATCGGGGGTGGTCAGCCCCAGCATTTT. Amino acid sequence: CASSPSRIGGGQPQHF.

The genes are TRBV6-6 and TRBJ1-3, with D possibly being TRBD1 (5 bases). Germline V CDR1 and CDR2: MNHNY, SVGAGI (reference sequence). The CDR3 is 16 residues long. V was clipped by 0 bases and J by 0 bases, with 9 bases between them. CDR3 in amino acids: CASSYSGGTSGNTIYF. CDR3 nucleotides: TGTGCCAGCAGTTACTCGGGGGGGACCTCTGGAAACACCATATATTTT.

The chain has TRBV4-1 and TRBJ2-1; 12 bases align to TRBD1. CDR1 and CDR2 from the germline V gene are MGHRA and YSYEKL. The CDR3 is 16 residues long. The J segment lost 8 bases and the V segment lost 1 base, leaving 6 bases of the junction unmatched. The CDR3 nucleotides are TGCGCCAGCAGCCAAGCCTCGGGACAGGGGGCTTATGAGCAGTTCTTC. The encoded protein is CASSQASGQGAYEQFF.

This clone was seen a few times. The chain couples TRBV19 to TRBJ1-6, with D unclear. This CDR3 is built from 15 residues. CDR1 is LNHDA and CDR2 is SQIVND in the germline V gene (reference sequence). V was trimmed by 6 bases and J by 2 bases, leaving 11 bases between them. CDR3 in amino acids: CASRLRDTYNSPLHF. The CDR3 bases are TGTGCCAGTAGACTCCGGGATACCTATAATTCACCCCTCCACTTT.

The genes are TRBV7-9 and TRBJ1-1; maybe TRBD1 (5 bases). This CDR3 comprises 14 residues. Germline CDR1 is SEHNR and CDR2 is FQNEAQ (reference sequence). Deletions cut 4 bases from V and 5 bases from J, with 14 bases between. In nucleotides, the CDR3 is TGTGCCAGCAGCTCCCAGGATGGGGGGACTGAAGCTTTCTTT. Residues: CASSSQDGGTEAFF. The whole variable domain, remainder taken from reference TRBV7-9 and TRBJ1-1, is DTGVSQNPRHKITKRGQNVTFRCDPISEHNRLYWYRQTLGQGPEFLTYFQNEAQLEKSRLLSDRFSAERPKGSFSTLEIQRTEQGDSAMYLCASSSQDGGTEAFFGQGTRLTVV.

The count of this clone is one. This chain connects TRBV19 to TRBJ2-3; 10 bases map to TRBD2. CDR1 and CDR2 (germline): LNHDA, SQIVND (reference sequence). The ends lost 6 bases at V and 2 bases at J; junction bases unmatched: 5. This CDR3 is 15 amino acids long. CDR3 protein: CASSLLAGPTDTQYF. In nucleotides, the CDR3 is TGTGCCAGTAGCCTACTAGCGGGGCCCACAGATACGCAGTATTTT.

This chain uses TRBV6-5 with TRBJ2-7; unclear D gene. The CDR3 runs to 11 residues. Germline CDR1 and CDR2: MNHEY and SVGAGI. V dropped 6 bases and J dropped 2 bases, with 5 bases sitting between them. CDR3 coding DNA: TGTGCCAGCAGCAGAACCTACGAGCAGTACTTC. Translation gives CASSRTYEQYF.

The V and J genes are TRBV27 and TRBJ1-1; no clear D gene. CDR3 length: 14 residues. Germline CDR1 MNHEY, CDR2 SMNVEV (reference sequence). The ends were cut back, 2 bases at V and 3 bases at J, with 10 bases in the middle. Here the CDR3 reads CASSLGFGDTEAFF. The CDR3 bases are TGTGCCAGCAGTTTAGGGTTCGGGGACACTGAAGCTTTCTTT.

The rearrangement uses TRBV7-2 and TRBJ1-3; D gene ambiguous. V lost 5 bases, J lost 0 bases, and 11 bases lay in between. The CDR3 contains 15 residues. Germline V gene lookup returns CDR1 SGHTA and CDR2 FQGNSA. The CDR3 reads CASSPAGSSGNTIYF. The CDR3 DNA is TGTGCCAGCAGCCCCGCGGGGAGCTCTGGAAACACCATATATTTT.

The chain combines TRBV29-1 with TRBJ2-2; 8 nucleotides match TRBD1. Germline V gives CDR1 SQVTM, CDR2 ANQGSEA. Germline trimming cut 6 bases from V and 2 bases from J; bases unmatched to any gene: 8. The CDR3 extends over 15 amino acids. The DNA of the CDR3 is TGCAGCGTCCGCGGACAGGGCACAAACACCGGGGAGCTGTTTTTT. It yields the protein CSVRGQGTNTGELFF.

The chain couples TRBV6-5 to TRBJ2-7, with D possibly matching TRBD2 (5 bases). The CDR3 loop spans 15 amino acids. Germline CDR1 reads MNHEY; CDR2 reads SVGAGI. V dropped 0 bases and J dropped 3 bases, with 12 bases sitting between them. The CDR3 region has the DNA TGTGCCAGCAGTTACTCGAGGGCAGCACACTACGAGCAGTACTTC. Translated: CASSYSRAAHYEQYF.

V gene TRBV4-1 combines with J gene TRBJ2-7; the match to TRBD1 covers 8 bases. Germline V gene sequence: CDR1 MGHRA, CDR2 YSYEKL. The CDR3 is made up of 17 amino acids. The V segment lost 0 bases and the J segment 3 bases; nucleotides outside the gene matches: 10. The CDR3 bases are TGCGCCAGCAGCCAAGAAGAGCAGTGGGACAGGCTCTACGAGCAGTACTTC. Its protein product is CASSQEEQWDRLYEQYF.

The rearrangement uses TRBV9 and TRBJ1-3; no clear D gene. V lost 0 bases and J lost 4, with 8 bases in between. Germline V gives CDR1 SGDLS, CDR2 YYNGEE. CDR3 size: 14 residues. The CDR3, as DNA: TGTGCCAGCAGCGTAGAAACGAGGGGAAACACCATATATTTT. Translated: CASSVETRGNTIYF.

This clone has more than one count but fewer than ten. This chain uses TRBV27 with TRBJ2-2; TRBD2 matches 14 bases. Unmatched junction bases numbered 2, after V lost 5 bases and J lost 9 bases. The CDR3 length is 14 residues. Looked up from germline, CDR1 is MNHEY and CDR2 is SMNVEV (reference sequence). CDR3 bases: TGTGCCAGCAGTAGGACTAGCGGGGGGCGGGAGCTGTTTTTT. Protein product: CASSRTSGGRELFF.

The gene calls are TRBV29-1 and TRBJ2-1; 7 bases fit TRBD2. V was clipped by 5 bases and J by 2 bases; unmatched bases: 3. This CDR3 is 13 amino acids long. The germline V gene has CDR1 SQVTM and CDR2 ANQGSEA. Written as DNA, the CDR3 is TGCAGCGTTTCCACTAGCGCCTACAATGAGCAGTTCTTC. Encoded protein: CSVSTSAYNEQFF.

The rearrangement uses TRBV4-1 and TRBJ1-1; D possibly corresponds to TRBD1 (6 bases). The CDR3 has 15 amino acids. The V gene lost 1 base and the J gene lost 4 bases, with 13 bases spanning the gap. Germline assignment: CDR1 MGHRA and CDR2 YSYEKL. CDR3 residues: CASSQVRGAGTEAFF. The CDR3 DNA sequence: TGCGCCAGCAGCCAAGTTCGGGGGGCCGGCACTGAAGCTTTCTTT.

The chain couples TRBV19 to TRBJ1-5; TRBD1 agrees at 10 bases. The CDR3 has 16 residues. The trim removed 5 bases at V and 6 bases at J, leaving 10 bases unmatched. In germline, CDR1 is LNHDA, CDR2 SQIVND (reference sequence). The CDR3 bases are TGTGCCAGTAGTCCGACAGGGGGCGCGGTAGGTCAGCCCCAGCATTTT. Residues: CASSPTGGAVGQPQHF.

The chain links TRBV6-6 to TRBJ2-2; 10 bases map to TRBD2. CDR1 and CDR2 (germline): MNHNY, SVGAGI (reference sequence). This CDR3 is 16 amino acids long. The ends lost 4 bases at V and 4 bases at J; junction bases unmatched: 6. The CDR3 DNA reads TGTGCCAGCAGTTTATCTAGCGGGGGCAGCACCGGGGAGCTGTTTTTT. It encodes CASSLSSGGSTGELFF.

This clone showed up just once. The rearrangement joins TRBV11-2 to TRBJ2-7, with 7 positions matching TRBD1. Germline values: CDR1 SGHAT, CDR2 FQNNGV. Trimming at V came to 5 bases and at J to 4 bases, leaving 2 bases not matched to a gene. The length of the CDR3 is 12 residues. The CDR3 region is CASSLQGYEQYF. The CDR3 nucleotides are TGTGCCAGCAGCCTACAGGGGTACGAGCAGTACTTC.

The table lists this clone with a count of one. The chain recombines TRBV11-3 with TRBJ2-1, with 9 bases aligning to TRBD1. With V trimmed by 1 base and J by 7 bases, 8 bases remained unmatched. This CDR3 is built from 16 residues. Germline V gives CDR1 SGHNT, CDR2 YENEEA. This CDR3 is CASSLAGTGIRNEQFF. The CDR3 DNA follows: TGTGCCAGCAGCTTAGCAGGGACAGGGATTCGGAATGAGCAGTTCTTC.

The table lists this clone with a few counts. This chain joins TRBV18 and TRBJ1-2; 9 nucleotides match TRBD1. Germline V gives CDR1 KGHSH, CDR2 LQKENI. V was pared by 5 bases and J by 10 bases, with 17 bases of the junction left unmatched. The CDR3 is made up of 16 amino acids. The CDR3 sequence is CASSSNRQGVMVDYTF. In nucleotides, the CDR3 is TGTGCCAGCTCATCGAATAGACAGGGGGTGATGGTGGACTACACCTTC.